This T cell receptor (beta chain) originates from a study of cytomegalovirus exposure and HLA in healthy donors. The PCR employed 60 Vbeta primers together with 13 Jbeta primers. Libraries were prepared by immunoSEQ multiplex PCR; TCRdb keeps only in-frame clonotypes and omits some of them. The data contain under 200,000 clones, more than 75% of them singletons. This CDR3 has 15 residues. Trimming stripped 4 bases from V and 6 bases from J, with 16 bases between. CDR1 and CDR2 (germline): SGHNT, YYREEE (reference sequence). The chain is built from TRBV5-4 and TRBJ2-2; D is perhaps TRBD2 (6 bases). This sequence was found in a male donor in good health and CMV-seropositive. The sample was PBMCs. CDR3 DNA: TGTGCCAGCAGCCTGGGGACTTCCGAGGCCGGGGAGCTGTTTTTT. This gives the protein CASSLGTSEAGELFF.